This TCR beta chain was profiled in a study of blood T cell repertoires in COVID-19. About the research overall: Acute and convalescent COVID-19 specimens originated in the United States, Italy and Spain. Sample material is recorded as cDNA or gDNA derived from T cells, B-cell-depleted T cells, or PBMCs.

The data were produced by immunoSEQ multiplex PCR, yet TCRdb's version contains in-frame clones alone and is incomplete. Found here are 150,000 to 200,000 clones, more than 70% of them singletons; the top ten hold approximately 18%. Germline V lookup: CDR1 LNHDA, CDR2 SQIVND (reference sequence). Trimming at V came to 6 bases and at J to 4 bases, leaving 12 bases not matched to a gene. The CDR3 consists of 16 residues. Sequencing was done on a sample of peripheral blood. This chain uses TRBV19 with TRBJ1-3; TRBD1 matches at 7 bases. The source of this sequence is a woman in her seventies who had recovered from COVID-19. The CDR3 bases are TGTGCCAGTAGATCTCCAGGGGGTGCTTCGGGAAACACCATATATTTT. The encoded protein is CASRSPGGASGNTIYF.